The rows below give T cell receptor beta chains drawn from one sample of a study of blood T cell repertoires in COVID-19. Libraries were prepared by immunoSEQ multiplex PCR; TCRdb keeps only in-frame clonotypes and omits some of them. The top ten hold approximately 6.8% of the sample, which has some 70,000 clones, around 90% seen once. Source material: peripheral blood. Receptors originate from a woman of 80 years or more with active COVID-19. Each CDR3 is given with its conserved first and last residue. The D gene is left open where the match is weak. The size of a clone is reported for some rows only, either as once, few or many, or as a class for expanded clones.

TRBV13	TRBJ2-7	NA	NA	TGTGCCAGCACACGCTCCGGGACTGACTACGAGCAGTACTTC	CASTRSGTDYEQYF
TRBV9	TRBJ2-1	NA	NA	TGTGCCAGCAGCGTAATTCGGGAGTCGGATGAGCAGTTCTTC	CASSVIRESDEQFF
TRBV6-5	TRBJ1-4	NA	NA	TGTGCCAGCAGTTACCCCTCCGGGGGTTATGAAAAACTGTTTTTT	CASSYPSGGYEKLFF
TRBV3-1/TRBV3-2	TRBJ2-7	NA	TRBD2	TGTGCCAGCAGCCAACTCACCACGGTAGCGGGCGGGAACGAGCAGTACTTC	CASSQLTTVAGGNEQYF
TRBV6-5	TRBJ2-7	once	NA	TGTGCCAGCAGGCCCACGAGTTACGAGCAGTACTTC	CASRPTSYEQYF
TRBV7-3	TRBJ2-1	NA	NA	TGTGCCAGCAGCCCTAGCGCCCTCGGTGAGCAGTTCTTC	CASSPSALGEQFF
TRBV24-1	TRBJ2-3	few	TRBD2	TGTGCCACCAGCAAGCGACTAGCGGGAAACACAGATACGCAGTATTTT	CATSKRLAGNTDTQYF
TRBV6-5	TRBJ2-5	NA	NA	TGTGCCAGCAGAGTAAGCGGAGGGGCAGAGACCCAGTACTTC	CASRVSGGAETQYF
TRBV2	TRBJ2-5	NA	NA	TGTGCCAGCAGTGGGACTCACAAAGAGACCCAGTACTTC	CASSGTHKETQYF
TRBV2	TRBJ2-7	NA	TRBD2	TGTGCCACCGCGAGGGCGGGGGGGGGCTCCTACGAGCAGTACTTC	CATARAGGGSYEQYF
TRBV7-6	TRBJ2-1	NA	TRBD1	TGTGCCAGCAGCGAAGGGGGCGGGACAGGAAACAATGAGCAGTTCTTC	CASSEGGGTGNNEQFF
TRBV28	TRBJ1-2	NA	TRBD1	TGTGCCAGCAGTCTCGACAGGGTCTATGGCTACACCTTC	CASSLDRVYGYTF
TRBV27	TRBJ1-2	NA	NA	TGTGCCAGCAGTTTATCGCAGGGAAACTATGGCTACACCTTC	CASSLSQGNYGYTF
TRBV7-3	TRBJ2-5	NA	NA	TGTGCCAGCAGCTTAGGGGGGACAGCCCAAGAGACCCAGTACTTC	CASSLGGTAQETQYF
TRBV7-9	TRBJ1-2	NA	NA	TGTGCCAGCAGCTTAAGAGGGTGGGATGGCTACACCTTC	CASSLRGWDGYTF
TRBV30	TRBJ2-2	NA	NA	TGTGCCTGGGCTCGGGGATGGGGAGCTGGGACCGGGGAGCTGTTTTTT	CAWARGWGAGTGELFF
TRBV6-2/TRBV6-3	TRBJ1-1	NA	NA	TGTGCCAGCAGTATACATGGACGGGGAGGGGAAGCTTTCTTT	CASSIHGRGGEAFF
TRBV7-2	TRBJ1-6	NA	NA	TGTGCCAGCAGCTTAGTCTCGGCAGGCCGGTGGGTCCTCCACTTT	CASSLVSAGRWVLHF
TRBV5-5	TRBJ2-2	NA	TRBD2	TGTGCCAGCAGCTTGGGCGGGGGACTAGCAGTGAACACCGGGGAGCTGTTTTTT	CASSLGGGLAVNTGELFF
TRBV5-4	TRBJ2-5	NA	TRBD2	TGTGCCAGCAGCCCACTAGCGGGAGGCGAGACCCAGTACTTC	CASSPLAGGETQYF
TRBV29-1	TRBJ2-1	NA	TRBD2	TGCAGCGTTCCCGCGCGGGGGGGCTACAATGAGCAGTTCTTC	CSVPARGGYNEQFF
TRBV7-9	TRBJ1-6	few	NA	TGTGCCAGCAGCACTAGTGGGGGGGGAAGTAATTCACCCCTCCACTTT	CASSTSGGGSNSPLHF
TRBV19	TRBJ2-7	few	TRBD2	TGTGCCAGTAGCAAAACCTCTGGGACTAGCGGGTACGAGCAGTACTTC	CASSKTSGTSGYEQYF
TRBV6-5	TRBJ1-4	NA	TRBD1	TGTGCCAGCTCCCGGGACAGGAGAGAAAAACTGTTTTTT	CASSRDRREKLFF
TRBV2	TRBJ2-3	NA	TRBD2	TGTGCCAGTGGGACTAGCGGGAGTGGCACAGATACGCAGTATTTT	CASGTSGSGTDTQYF
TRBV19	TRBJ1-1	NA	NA	TGTGCCAGTAGTATAGGCCGGAGCGAAGCTTTCTTT	CASSIGRSEAFF
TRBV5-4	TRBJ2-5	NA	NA	TGTGCCAGCAGTACCCGGACAGCAGAAGTGAGGGGGACCCAGTACTTC	CASSTRTAEVRGTQYF
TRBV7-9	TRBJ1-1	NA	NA	TGTGCCAGCAGCCCTAGTCCTGGGTACAACACTGAAGCTTTCTTT	CASSPSPGYNTEAFF